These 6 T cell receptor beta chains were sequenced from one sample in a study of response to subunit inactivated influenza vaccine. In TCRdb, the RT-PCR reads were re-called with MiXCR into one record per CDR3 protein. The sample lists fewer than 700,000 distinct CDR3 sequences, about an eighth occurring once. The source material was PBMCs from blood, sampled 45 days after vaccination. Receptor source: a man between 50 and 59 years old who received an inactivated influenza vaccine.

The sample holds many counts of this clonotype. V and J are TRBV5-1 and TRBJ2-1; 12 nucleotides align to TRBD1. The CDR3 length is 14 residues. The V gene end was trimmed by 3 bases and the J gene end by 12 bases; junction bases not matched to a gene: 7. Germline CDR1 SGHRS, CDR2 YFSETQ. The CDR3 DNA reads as TGCGCCAGCAGCTCCGGGGACAGGGGGCTACCGCAGTTCTTC. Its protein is CASSSGDRGLPQFF.

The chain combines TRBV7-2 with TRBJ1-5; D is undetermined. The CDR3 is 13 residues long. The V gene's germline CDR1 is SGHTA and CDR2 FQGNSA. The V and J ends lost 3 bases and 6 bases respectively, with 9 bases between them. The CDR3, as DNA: TGTGCCAGCAGCTTGTATAGTTTTCAGCCCCAGCATTTT. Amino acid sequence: CASSLYSFQPQHF.

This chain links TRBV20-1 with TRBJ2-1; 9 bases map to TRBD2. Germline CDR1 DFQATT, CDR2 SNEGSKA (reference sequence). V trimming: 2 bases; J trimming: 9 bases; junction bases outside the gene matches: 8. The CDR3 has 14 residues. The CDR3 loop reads CSARRREGLGEQFF. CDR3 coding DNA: TGCAGTGCTAGAAGGCGGGAGGGCTTAGGTGAGCAGTTCTTC.

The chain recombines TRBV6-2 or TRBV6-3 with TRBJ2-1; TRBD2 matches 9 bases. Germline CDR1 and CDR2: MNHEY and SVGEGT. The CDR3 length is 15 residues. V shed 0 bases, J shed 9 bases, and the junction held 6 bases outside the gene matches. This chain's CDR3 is CASSYSSGSLGEQFF. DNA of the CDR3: TGTGCCAGCAGTTACTCTAGCGGGAGTTTGGGTGAGCAGTTCTTC.

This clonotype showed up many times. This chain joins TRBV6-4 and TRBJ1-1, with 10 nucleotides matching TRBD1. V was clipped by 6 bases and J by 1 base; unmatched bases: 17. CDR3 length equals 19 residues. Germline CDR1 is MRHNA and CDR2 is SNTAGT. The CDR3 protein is CASRPPPGTGVRGNTEAFF. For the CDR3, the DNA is TGTGCCAGCAGACCCCCACCCGGGACAGGGGTTAGAGGGAACACTGAAGCTTTCTTT.

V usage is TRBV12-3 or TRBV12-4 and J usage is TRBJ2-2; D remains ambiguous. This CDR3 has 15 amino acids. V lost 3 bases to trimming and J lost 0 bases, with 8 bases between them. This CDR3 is CASSFYGPNTGELFF. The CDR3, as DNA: TGTGCCAGCAGTTTTTATGGGCCGAACACCGGGGAGCTGTTTTTT.